Listed here are 13 T cell receptor beta chains from one sample, sequenced in a study of blood T cells in healthy people across ages. A second PCR, run for about 7 to 11 cycles, used a sample-barcoded 5' primer plus a J-beta primer mix. TCRdb used MiXCR to reprocess the 5' RACE reads, holding one entry per CDR3 protein. The table records 650,000 to 800,000 distinct CDR3 sequences, 52% of them present only once. The specimen was blood. The receptors shown here come from an elderly woman in good health.

The V gene is TRBV20-1, the J gene TRBJ2-5; a possible D gene is TRBD1 (5 bases). Trimming took off 7 bases at V and 5 bases at J, with 17 bases between the two ends. Germline lookup yields CDR1 DFQATT and CDR2 SNEGSKA (reference sequence). The CDR3 is 13 residues long. CDR3 sequence (DNA): TGCAGTGTCCCCGGGCAGGGCGTCGAGACCCAGTACTTC. Its protein is CSVPGQGVETQYF.

This clonotype was observed at least ten times. The chain has TRBV9 and TRBJ2-1; 10 bases are a match to TRBD1. The CDR3 runs to 15 residues. The J segment lost 5 bases and the V segment lost 2 bases, leaving 4 bases of the junction unmatched. The germline V gene has CDR1 SGDLS and CDR2 YYNGEE. The CDR3, as DNA: TGTGCCAGCAGCGTTGCCGGGACAGGGGACAATGAGCAGTTCTTC. As protein: CASSVAGTGDNEQFF.

At least ten counts were recorded for this clonotype. The chain has TRBV5-1 and TRBJ2-7; 7 bases agree with TRBD1. CDR3 length equals 13 residues. Germline assignment: CDR1 SGHRS and CDR2 YFSETQ. Trimming at V came to 4 bases and at J to 2 bases, leaving 3 bases not matched to a gene. In nucleotides, the CDR3 is TGCGCCAGCAGCGTCACAGGGGCCTACGAGCAGTACTTC. Protein: CASSVTGAYEQYF.

In its sample, this clonotype was seen a few times. The V gene is TRBV4-2, the J gene TRBJ2-4; a weak D match, TRBD2 (6 bases). From germline, CDR1 is LGHNA and CDR2 YNFKEQ. The ends were cut back, 0 bases at V and 7 bases at J, with 7 bases in the middle. The CDR3 sequence is 13 residues long. CDR3 nucleotides: TGTGCCAGCAGCCAAGACCGGGGGAACATTCAGTACTTC. This sequence encodes CASSQDRGNIQYF.

This clonotype has only a few counts. The rearrangement joins TRBV7-2 to TRBJ1-4; D is undetermined. This CDR3 has 13 residues. Germline values: CDR1 SGHTA, CDR2 FQGNSA. Trimming pared 5 bases from V and 8 bases from J, leaving 12 bases between. This CDR3 reads CASSRGEREKLFF. The CDR3, as DNA: TGTGCCAGCAGCCGCGGTGAGAGAGAAAAACTGTTTTTT.

This clonotype was recorded many times. The chain employs TRBV12-5 and TRBJ2-5; 11 bases agree with TRBD2. V trimming: 6 bases; J trimming: 3 bases; junction bases outside the gene matches: 6. This CDR3 is 15 amino acids long. Germline CDR1 reads LGHNT; CDR2 reads FRNRAP. CDR3: CASGPGTSGEETQYF. Written as DNA, the CDR3 is TGTGCTAGTGGGCCGGGGACTAGCGGTGAAGAGACCCAGTACTTC. The variable domain in full, with the rest retrieved from reference TRBV12-5 and TRBJ2-5, is DARVTQTPRHKVTEMGQEVTMRCQPILGHNTVFWYRQTMMQGLELLAYFRNRAPLDDSGMPKDRFSAEMPDATLATLKIQPSEPRDSAVYFCASGPGTSGEETQYFGPGTRLLVL.

The genes are TRBV5-1 and TRBJ2-1; 11 bases are shared with TRBD2. Germline V lookup: CDR1 SGHRS, CDR2 YFSETQ. There are 21 residues in the CDR3. J lost 4 bases, V lost 0 bases, and 18 bases had no gene match. CDR3 bases: TGCGCCAGCAGCTTGGCGGGGGGACTAGCGGACAAAAAACCTCTATACAATGAGCAGTTCTTC. As protein: CASSLAGGLADKKPLYNEQFF.

The genes are TRBV7-2 and TRBJ2-3; D is ambiguous. The germline V gene has CDR1 SGHTA and CDR2 FQGNSA. V shed 6 bases and J shed 0 bases, with 16 bases lying between them. This CDR3 region has 16 residues. CDR3 protein: CASRGPRTVSTDTQYF. In DNA form, the CDR3 reads TGTGCCAGCAGGGGCCCCAGGACGGTCAGCACAGATACGCAGTATTTT.

Note on this clonotype: A much larger clone is a single base away; this may be a read error. The genes are TRBV5-1 and TRBJ2-5; the D gene is possibly TRBD1 (6 bases). V lost 5 bases, J lost 1 base, and 12 bases lay in between. Germline CDR1 SGHRS, CDR2 YFSETQ. CDR3 length equals 14 residues. CDR3 nucleotide sequence: TGCGCCAGCAGTTTTGGGGACATCCAAGAGACCCAGTACTTC. Translating it yields CASSFGDIQETQYF.

This rearrangement joins TRBV10-3 to TRBJ1-1, with D unclear. V was cut by 4 bases and J by 0 bases, with 9 bases left in between. CDR1 and CDR2 (germline): ENHRY, SYGVKD. This CDR3 contains 14 residues. The CDR3 spells CAISVGLMNTEAFF. The CDR3 DNA reads as TGTGCCATCAGTGTGGGCTTAATGAACACTGAAGCTTTCTTT.

The V call is TRBV12-3 or TRBV12-4, the J call TRBJ2-1; the D call may be TRBD1 or TRBD2 (5 bases each). This CDR3 region has 16 residues. V dropped 4 bases and J dropped 3 bases, with 16 bases sitting between them. CDR3 nucleotide sequence: TGTGCCAGCAGTTATCAAGGGACGGGGATCTACAATGAGCAGTTCTTC. It yields the protein CASSYQGTGIYNEQFF.

In this sample, this clonotype turned up many times. V usage is TRBV7-3 and J usage is TRBJ2-7; D remains unclear. This CDR3 has 13 amino acids. The germline V gene has CDR1 SGHTA and CDR2 FQGTGA. V was pared by 1 base and J by 1 base, with 5 bases between. CDR3 DNA sequence: TGTGCCAGCAGCTTAAGGCAGTCCTACGAGCAGTACTTC. The encoded protein is CASSLRQSYEQYF.

The chain is built from TRBV6-2 or TRBV6-3 and TRBJ1-1, with D tentatively TRBD1 (5 bases). This CDR3 has 16 residues. Germline CDR1 and CDR2: MNHEY and SVGEGT. Trimming removed 7 bases at V and 1 base at J, with 19 bases between. CDR3 in DNA: TGTGCCAGCATCACCGGACGGGGGAGAGGGAACACTGAAGCTTTCTTT. Its protein product is CASITGRGRGNTEAFF.